This T cell receptor (beta chain) appears in the sequencing data of a study of blood T cell repertoires in COVID-19. As for the study in general: Material from acute and convalescent COVID-19 was sourced from the United States, Italy and Spain. In each case, the material was cDNA or gDNA derived from T cells, B-cell-depleted T cells, or PBMCs.

V dropped 5 bases and J dropped 4 bases, with 15 bases sitting between them. Germline CDR1 SGHVS, CDR2 FNYEAQ. There are 15 residues in the CDR3. In the original processing: Counts of nucleated cells, estimated from reference gene primer amplification, were obtained. Generated by immunoSEQ multiplex PCR, the TCRdb table keeps only in-frame clones and is missing some. The DNA gave D and trimming, while V, J and clone size come from that table. The table lists around 130,000 clones, 65% to 90% of them singletons, with about an eighth in the top ten. The rearrangement joins TRBV7-6 to TRBJ1-3, with D possibly TRBD1 on 6 matching bases. The sample consisted of peripheral blood. The origin of this receptor is a human donor in a cohort sampled during active COVID-19. CDR3 sequence: CASSPLQGSGNTIYF. CDR3 in DNA: TGTGCCAGCAGCCCCCTACAGGGTTCGGGAAACACCATATATTTT.